Listed below are T cell receptor beta chains from one sample, sequenced in a study of cytomegalovirus exposure and HLA in healthy donors. Assay: immunoSEQ multiplex PCR; the TCRdb copy retains only in-frame clones and omits some. The data hold some 190,000 clones, with over 70% observed a single time. The material sequenced was PBMCs. The source is a man between 18 and 29 years old in good health and CMV-seronegative. Each CDR3 is given with its conserved first and last residue. A D gene is named only where the DNA matches it firmly. Size is stated for part of the rows, as once, few or many counts, or as a class when the clone is expanded.

v_gene	abundance	d_gene	j_gene	CDR3nt	CDR3aa
TRBV7-3	.	.	TRBJ2-2	TGTGCCAGCAGCTTAGCAGGGGTCACCGGGGAGCTGTTTTTT	CASSLAGVTGELFF
TRBV29-1	few	TRBD1	TRBJ2-7	TGCAGCGTTGAAACCCCATTCGGACAGGGGGACTCCTACGAGCAGTACTTC	CSVETPFGQGDSYEQYF
TRBV7-9	.	TRBD1	TRBJ2-7	TGTTCCAGCAGCCCAGGGGGCGGGACAGCGAGCTCCTACGAGCAGTACTTC	CSSSPGGGTASSYEQYF
TRBV6-5	.	TRBD1	TRBJ1-1	TGTGCCAGCAGTTATAGACAGGGGGGGAGTGAAGCTTTCTTT	CASSYRQGGSEAFF
TRBV7-2	few	.	TRBJ2-2	TGTGCCAGCATCGACAGACAGAACACCGGGGAGCTGTTTTTT	CASIDRQNTGELFF
TRBV11-3	.	TRBD2	TRBJ2-3	TGTGCCAGCAGCTTAGAGGGACTAGCGGGACAACGAAATACGCAGTATTTT	CASSLEGLAGQRNTQYF
TRBV18	once	.	TRBJ1-1	TGTGCCAGCTCACCACCCATGGGCGGGGGCCGGGGCACTGAAGCTTTCTTT	CASSPPMGGGRGTEAFF
TRBV5-5	.	TRBD1	TRBJ2-2	TGTGCCAGCAGCTGGGGACAGGGGGCGCTTCGGGTTACAACCGGGGAGCTGTTTTTT	CASSWGQGALRVTTGELFF
TRBV18	.	.	TRBJ2-5	TGTGCCAGCTCAGCGGGGCGGTACCAAGAGACCCAGTACTTC	CASSAGRYQETQYF
TRBV4-2	.	.	TRBJ1-1	TGTGCCAGCAGCCAAGTTTTCCAGAACACTGAAGCTTTCTTT	CASSQVFQNTEAFF
TRBV27	.	TRBD1	TRBJ2-7	TGTGCCAGTATGTCCCGGGACAGGGCCTACGAGCAGTACTTC	CASMSRDRAYEQYF
TRBV4-3	.	.	TRBJ1-1	TGCGCCAGCAGCCGGTGGGCGGACAGCCGTACTGAAGCTTTCTTT	CASSRWADSRTEAFF
TRBV20-1	.	TRBD2	TRBJ2-1	TGCAGTGCTAGATCAGGGACTAGGCTGTTCTTC	CSARSGTRLFF
TRBV5-4	.	TRBD1	TRBJ1-2	TGTGCCAGCAGGCTGGCGGGACAGGTCTCTTATGGCTACACCTTC	CASRLAGQVSYGYTF
TRBV15	.	TRBD1	TRBJ1-4	TGTGCCACCAGCAGAGATGGGGGACAGGGTTATGAAAAACTGTTTTTT	CATSRDGGQGYEKLFF